The 13 T cell receptor beta chains listed next were all sequenced from one sample in a study of identical twins. Using its own MiXCR run on the 5' RACE reads, TCRdb lists one record per CDR3 protein. The data show approximately 690,000 distinct CDR3 sequences, with around 6% seen just once and around 2% held by the top ten. Sample: naive T cells sorted from blood. Every receptor here comes from a man aged 18 to 29 in good health.

This clonotype has more than one count but fewer than ten. CDR3 in DNA: TGCGCCAGCTCCGCCGGCGGGAGGCTCGGGGGGAATGAGCAGTTCTTC. Amino acids: CASSAGGRLGGNEQFF. The chain links TRBV10-1 to TRBJ2-1, with 8 bases fitting TRBD2. V dropped 8 bases and J dropped 7; count of bases not matched to a gene: 16. The CDR3 has 16 amino acids. CDR1 is WNHNN and CDR2 is SYGVQD in the germline V gene (reference sequence).

This clonotype turned up a few times. The chain recombines TRBV18 with TRBJ1-1; D is possibly TRBD1 (6 bases). Germline values: CDR1 KGHSH, CDR2 LQKENI. Trimming took 4 bases from V and 4 from J, leaving 22 bases between them. The CDR3 runs to 17 residues. The CDR3 reads CASSLTGTHGRGTEAFF. In nucleotides, the CDR3 is TGTGCCAGCTCACTAACCGGGACACACGGACGGGGCACTGAAGCTTTCTTT. The variable domain in full, completed from reference TRBV18 and TRBJ1-1, reads NAGVMQNPRHLVRRRGQEARLRCSPMKGHSHVYWYRQLPEEGLKFMVYLQKENIIDESGMPKERFSAEFPKEGPSILRIQQVVRGDSAAYFCASSLTGTHGRGTEAFFGQGTRLTVV.

The chain recombines TRBV28 with TRBJ2-7; D is perhaps TRBD1 or TRBD2 (5 bases each). The V and J ends lost 7 bases and 6 bases respectively, with 13 bases between them. Per germline, CDR1 MDHEN and CDR2 SYDVKM. CDR3 length equals 12 residues. DNA of the CDR3: TGTGCCAGCATCTCCGGGACCTCCGAGCAGTACTTC. Translating it yields CASISGTSEQYF.

This clonotype was detected ten times or more. J is TRBJ2-2 and V is TRBV20-1; 8 bases match TRBD2. V was clipped by 0 bases and J by 4 bases; unmatched bases: 7. The CDR3 sequence is 16 residues long. The germline gives CDR1 DFQATT, CDR2 SNEGSKA (reference sequence). CDR3 coding DNA: TGCAGTGCTAGAGACCCAGCGGGAGTAATCACCGGGGAGCTGTTTTTT. Translating gives CSARDPAGVITGELFF.

This clonotype was picked up many times. The rearrangement uses TRBV12-3 or TRBV12-4 and TRBJ1-2; 7 nucleotides match TRBD1. V lost 6 bases, J lost 4 bases, and 5 bases stayed unmatched. The CDR3 runs 13 residues. Here the CDR3 DNA reads TGTGCCAGCAGCGGGGGACAGAGCTATGGCTACACCTTC. Encoded protein: CASSGGQSYGYTF.

This clonotype appeared a few times. The rearrangement joins TRBV4-1 to TRBJ1-2; TRBD1 matches at 8 bases. The J segment lost 3 bases and the V segment lost 0 bases, leaving 6 bases of the junction unmatched. Per the germline V gene, CDR1 is MGHRA and CDR2 is YSYEKL. CDR3 size: 16 residues. CDR3 in amino acids: CASSQEGAQGDYGYTF. CDR3 nucleotides: TGCGCCAGCAGCCAAGAAGGTGCACAGGGGGACTATGGCTACACCTTC.

Ten or more counts support this clonotype. The V call is TRBV7-2, the J call TRBJ1-1; D gene unclear. Germline CDR1 and CDR2: SGHTA and FQGNSA. V lost 1 base and J lost 1, with 10 bases in between. This CDR3 has 15 amino acids. The DNA of the CDR3 is TGTGCCAGCAGCTTAGTTTCTGTGAAGAACACTGAAGCTTTCTTT. It codes for CASSLVSVKNTEAFF.

This clonotype was counted at least ten times. CDR3 amino acids: CSAKNTDTQYF. Written as DNA, the CDR3 is TGCAGCGCGAAGAACACAGATACGCAGTATTTT. The V call is TRBV29-1, the J call TRBJ2-3; D is undetermined. V was cut by 7 bases and J by 2 bases, with 7 bases left in between. Germline assignment: CDR1 SQVTM and CDR2 ANQGSEA. This CDR3 is 11 amino acids long.

This clonotype has ten or more counts. The V gene is TRBV7-9, the J gene TRBJ2-5; D remains ambiguous. Trimming took 7 bases from V and 4 from J, leaving 7 bases between them. Looked up from germline, CDR1 is SEHNR and CDR2 is FQNEAQ (reference sequence). CDR3 length: 11 residues. CDR3 sequence (DNA): TGTGCCAGCACCTGGGGAGAGACCCAGTACTTC. This gives the protein CASTWGETQYF.

This clonotype was counted at least ten times. CDR3 sequence reads: CSASSANQETQYF. The DNA for the CDR3 is TGCAGTGCTTCCAGCGCAAACCAAGAGACCCAGTACTTC. The genes are TRBV20-1 and TRBJ2-5; D call uncertain. The CDR3 spans 13 residues. Trimming cost V 5 bases and J 0 bases, with 10 bases left between them. CDR1 and CDR2 from the germline V gene are DFQATT and SNEGSKA (reference sequence).

This clonotype was counted a few times. The rearrangement joins TRBV24-1 to TRBJ2-6; D is perhaps TRBD1 or TRBD2 (5 bases each). The germline gives CDR1 KGHDR, CDR2 SFDVKD. Trimming shortened V by 7 bases and J by 2 bases, and 5 bases separated the two germline ends. The CDR3 runs to 13 residues. The DNA for the CDR3 is TGTGCCACCAGGGGACCTGGGGCCAACGTCCTGACTTTC. This sequence encodes CATRGPGANVLTF.

Ten or more counts support this clonotype. This chain uses TRBV12-3 or TRBV12-4 with TRBJ2-5, with a possible D match to TRBD1 (5 bases). This CDR3 has 15 amino acids. Trimming removed 3 bases at V and 4 bases at J, with 15 bases between. Written as DNA, the CDR3 is TGTGCCAGCAGTTTCCAGCGTCAGGGTGGAGAGACCCAGTACTTC. Amino acid sequence: CASSFQRQGGETQYF.

This clonotype appeared many times. The rearrangement joins TRBV5-1 to TRBJ1-1, with a tentative D call TRBD1 (5 bases). Trimming cost V 0 bases and J 1 base, with 10 bases left between them. This CDR3 contains 15 residues. Germline loops: CDR1 SGHRS, CDR2 YFSETQ. The DNA for the CDR3 is TGCGCCAGCAGCTTGGGCGGGACGGCGAACACTGAAGCTTTCTTT. It is translated as CASSLGGTANTEAFF.